These 13 T cell receptor beta chains were all obtained from the same sample, sequenced in a study of blood T cell repertoires in COVID-19. Assay: immunoSEQ multiplex PCR; the TCRdb copy retains only in-frame clones and omits some. The profile shows 56,000 or so clones, more than 85% of them singletons. The specimen was peripheral blood. The source is a man aged 45 to 65 with active COVID-19.

The rearrangement uses TRBV3-1 (or the pseudogene TRBV3-2) and TRBJ1-3; D is undetermined. Germline loops: CDR1 LGHDT, CDR2 YNNKEL (reference sequence). V lost 1 base, J lost 8 bases, and 6 bases lay in between. The CDR3 has 12 amino acids. The CDR3 protein is CASSQGEYTIYF. In nucleotides, the CDR3 is TGTGCCAGCAGCCAAGGCGAGTACACCATATATTTT.

This chain joins TRBV27 and TRBJ2-5; D is perhaps TRBD1 (6 bases). V was shortened by 10 bases and J by 4 bases, with 22 bases between the two germline ends. The length of the CDR3 is 15 residues. CDR1 is MNHEY, CDR2 SMNVEV, per germline (reference sequence). The CDR3 DNA is TGTGCCACAAAGTCAGGGGAAACTAGTCCAGAGACCCAGTACTTC. Its protein is CATKSGETSPETQYF.

The chain recombines TRBV7-2 with TRBJ2-7, with TRBD1 matching 7 bases. Looked up from germline, CDR1 is SGHTA and CDR2 is FQGNSA. V gave up 5 bases and J gave up 4 bases; unmatched junction bases: 14. The CDR3 totals 16 residues. The CDR3 region is CASSRNPGPGGYEQYF. The CDR3 region has the DNA TGTGCCAGCAGCCGCAATCCCGGGCCAGGGGGTTACGAGCAGTACTTC.

CDR3 protein: CASSSYRGGSTDTQYF. DNA for the CDR3: TGCGCCAGCAGCTCCTACAGGGGTGGTAGCACAGATACGCAGTATTTT. The J gene is TRBJ2-3, the V gene TRBV5-1, with 7 bases fitting TRBD1. The ends lost 3 bases at V and 0 bases at J; junction bases unmatched: 7. Germline CDR1 and CDR2: SGHRS and YFSETQ. CDR3 length: 16 amino acids. Drawing the rest from reference TRBV5-1 and TRBJ2-3, the complete variable domain is KAGVTQTPRYLIKTRGQQVTLSCSPISGHRSVSWYQQTPGQGLQFLFEYFSETQRNKGNFPGRFSGRQFSNSRSEMNVSTLELGDSALYLCASSSYRGGSTDTQYFGPGTRLTVL.

This rearrangement joins TRBV10-3 to TRBJ2-5, with D possibly matching TRBD2 (6 bases). Germline CDR1 ENHRY, CDR2 SYGVKD. The CDR3 is made up of 14 amino acids. V was trimmed by 2 bases and J by 5 bases, leaving 12 bases between them. CDR3 DNA: TGTGCCATCAGTGAGGGGGGGAGTAGGGAGACCCAGTACTTC. Amino acid sequence: CAISEGGSRETQYF.

The chain links TRBV7-2 to TRBJ2-7; TRBD1 aligns across 7 bases. This CDR3 comprises 15 residues. Germline values: CDR1 SGHTA, CDR2 FQGNSA. The junction had 7 bases not matched to a gene; V was cut back by 1 base and J by 4 bases. The CDR3 bases are TGTGCCAGCAGCTTAGGAGGACAGGCTGCTTACGAGCAGTACTTC. It is translated as CASSLGGQAAYEQYF.

The V gene is TRBV6-4, the J gene TRBJ2-5, with TRBD2 matching 12 bases. V shed 5 bases, J shed 4 bases, and the junction held 8 bases outside the gene matches. This CDR3 has 16 amino acids. CDR1 and CDR2 from the germline V gene are MRHNA and SNTAGT. The DNA of the CDR3 is TGTGCCAGCAGTCAAAGACTAGCGGGGGCGGGAGAGACCCAGTACTTC. Translating gives CASSQRLAGAGETQYF.

V gene TRBV28 combines with J gene TRBJ1-5; D unresolved. V gave up 3 bases and J gave up 6 bases, with 18 bases separating them. The CDR3 spans 16 residues. Per germline, CDR1 MDHEN and CDR2 SYDVKM. This CDR3 reads CASSFGSTEARQPQHF. CDR3 DNA sequence: TGTGCCAGCAGTTTCGGGTCTACGGAGGCCCGTCAGCCCCAGCATTTT.

The chain carries TRBV6-2 or TRBV6-3 and TRBJ2-3; D is possibly TRBD2 (7 bases). V was shortened by 5 bases and J by 4 bases, with 16 bases between the two germline ends. The CDR3 has 15 residues. Germline loops: CDR1 MNHEY, CDR2 SVGEGT. CDR3 DNA sequence: TGTGCCAGCAGTAATGGGGGGGCCGGAGCAGATACGCAGTATTTT. This sequence encodes CASSNGGAGADTQYF.

The chain uses TRBV30 and TRBJ1-1; the D gene is possibly TRBD1 (6 bases). The CDR3 totals 14 residues. V was cut by 3 bases and J by 1 base, with 12 bases left in between. From germline, CDR1 is GTSNPN and CDR2 SVGIG (reference sequence). In nucleotides, the CDR3 is TGTGCCTGGAGGGCAGGGACATCGAACACTGAAGCTTTCTTT. This sequence encodes CAWRAGTSNTEAFF.

V and J are TRBV11-2 and TRBJ1-6; D remains unclear. This CDR3 contains 15 residues. The germline gives CDR1 SGHAT, CDR2 FQNNGV. Trimming removed 2 bases at V and 10 bases at J, with 15 bases between. The chain's CDR3 is CASSLSAEVRSPLHF. The CDR3 nucleotides are TGTGCCAGCAGCTTATCGGCTGAAGTCAGGTCACCCCTCCACTTT.

The chain joins TRBV3-1 (or the pseudogene TRBV3-2) to TRBJ2-3; D gene ambiguous. The length of the CDR3 is 14 residues. The ends were cut back, 2 bases at V and 6 bases at J, with 12 bases in the middle. Germline CDR1 LGHDT, CDR2 YNNKEL (reference sequence). The CDR3 loop is CASSQTSPADTQYF. The CDR3 region has the DNA TGTGCCAGCAGCCAAACGTCTCCTGCGGATACGCAGTATTTT.

The chain is built from TRBV4-2 and TRBJ2-3; tentatively, D is TRBD1 (5 bases). The CDR3 length is 16 residues. Trimming cost V 3 bases and J 3 bases, with 16 bases left between them. From germline, CDR1 is LGHNA and CDR2 YNFKEQ. CDR3 in amino acids: CASSHERAQGTDTQYF. The CDR3 DNA reads TGTGCCAGCAGCCACGAAAGGGCCCAGGGAACAGATACGCAGTATTTT.